This passage covers 26 T cell receptor beta chains from one sample sequenced in a study of CD8+CD57+ T cells in acquired aplastic anemia. CDR3 and TCR beta VDJ profiling relied on a genomic DNA template. Each CDR3 protein gets one entry after TCRdb re-called the reads with MiXCR. This sample has about 420,000 distinct CDR3 sequences; just under 70% occur once, and the top ten carry under 5%. The sequenced sample consisted of sorted CD4+, CD8+, or CD8+CD57+ T cells (not recorded which) from PBMCs. These receptors were obtained from a human donor in good health, serving as a control.

This chain connects TRBV5-1 to TRBJ2-1; D unresolved. The CDR3 consists of 12 residues. The germline V and J ends were trimmed by 4 bases and 11 bases, with 13 bases remaining between them. Germline V gene lookup returns CDR1 SGHRS and CDR2 YFSETQ. The CDR3 DNA follows: TGCGCCAGCAGCGGCGAACTGACGAAGCAGTTCTTC. This encodes CASSGELTKQFF.

The CDR3 nucleotides are TGTGCCACCATCGGGACAGGGGGGAGCAATGAGCAGTTCTTC. This translates into CATIGTGGSNEQFF. The chain has TRBV15 and TRBJ2-1; TRBD1 matches at 11 bases. Trimming cost V 7 bases and J 6 bases; bases outside gene matches: 5. In germline, CDR1 is LNHNV, CDR2 YYDKDF (reference sequence). The CDR3 is 14 amino acids.

This clonotype was picked up many times. The CDR3 spells CSASTDKDNEQFF. In DNA, the CDR3 is TGCAGTGCTAGCACGGACAAGGACAATGAGCAGTTCTTC. The genes are TRBV20-1 and TRBJ2-1, with D possibly matching TRBD1 (5 bases). Germline V gene data show CDR1 as DFQATT and CDR2 as SNEGSKA (reference sequence). CDR3 length equals 13 residues. V lost 3 bases and J 5 bases, leaving 11 bases between the germline ends.

The J gene is TRBJ1-2, the V gene TRBV20-1; unclear D gene. This CDR3 comprises 16 residues. With 6 bases removed from V and 0 bases from J, the gap between germline ends came to 20 bases. Germline assignment: CDR1 DFQATT and CDR2 SNEGSKA (reference sequence). The CDR3 here is CSASGRWEIPNYGYTF. For the CDR3, the DNA is TGCAGTGCCAGCGGCAGGTGGGAAATCCCTAACTATGGCTACACCTTC.

The chain uses TRBV12-3 or TRBV12-4 and TRBJ1-4; the match to TRBD1 covers 7 bases. This CDR3 comprises 13 residues. V was pared by 6 bases and J by 7 bases, with 5 bases of the junction left unmatched. The CDR3 region has the DNA TGTGCCAGCAGCGTGGACAGGAGTGAAAAACTGTTTTTT. It codes for CASSVDRSEKLFF.

This chain joins TRBV19 and TRBJ1-1, with D uncertain. The V end lost 3 bases, the J end lost 0 bases, and 14 bases lay between the germline ends. This CDR3 is built from 16 residues. The germline gives CDR1 LNHDA, CDR2 SQIVND (reference sequence). CDR3 bases: TGTGCCAGTAGTATGGCTATGACCGGACTGAACACTGAAGCTTTCTTT. Its protein product is CASSMAMTGLNTEAFF.

V usage is TRBV10-3 and J usage is TRBJ2-5, with D perhaps TRBD1 (5 bases). The germline V gene has CDR1 ENHRY and CDR2 SYGVKD. The CDR3 is 10 amino acids. V dropped 10 bases and J dropped 7 bases, with 10 bases sitting between them. This CDR3 is CASSQGTQYF. The CDR3 nucleotides read TGTGCCAGCAGCCAGGGGACCCAGTACTTC.

The genes are TRBV10-3 and TRBJ2-7; possible D gene TRBD1, 5 bases. The J call may be wrong; the DNA end is better matched by TRBJ1-4. CDR3 length: 13 residues. Germline assignment: CDR1 ENHRY and CDR2 SYGVKD. Here the CDR3 DNA reads TGTGCCATCGGCAGGGCGGGGAAGGAAGAACTGTTTTTT. It codes for CAIGRAGKEELFF.

This chain links TRBV20-1 with TRBJ1-4; D perhaps matches TRBD1 (5 bases). V was trimmed by 6 bases and J by 6 bases, leaving 20 bases between them. Germline-derived CDR1 and CDR2 are DFQATT and SNEGSKA (reference sequence). The CDR3 runs to 15 residues. In nucleotides, the CDR3 is TGCAGTGCGCTGACTAGCGGGGGAGTAGATGAAAAACTGTTTTTT. It encodes CSALTSGGVDEKLFF.

About this clonotype: Germline is not matched at one junction end, which may reflect a read error. The chain combines TRBV7-2 with TRBJ2-2; possibly TRBD1 or TRBD2 for D (5 bases each). This CDR3 region has 14 residues. CDR1 and CDR2 (germline): SGHTA, FQGNSA. CDR3 protein: CASSLLWGTTGVLF. The CDR3 region has the DNA TGTGCCAGCAGCTTATTGTGGGGGACCACCGGGGTGCTGTTT. Variable domain in full (rest from reference TRBV7-2 and TRBJ2-2): GAGVSQSPSNKVTEKGKDVELRCDPISGHTALYWYRQSLGQGLEFLIYFQGNSAPDKSGLPSDRFSAERTGGSVSTLTIQRTQQEDSAVYLCASSLLWGTTGVLFGEGSRLTVL.

The chain combines TRBV7-2 with TRBJ1-6; 10 nucleotides align to TRBD1. Germline V gives CDR1 SGHTA, CDR2 FQGNSA. The CDR3 length is 18 residues. V was clipped by 3 bases and J by 9 bases; unmatched bases: 14. The CDR3 loop is CASSFHRGTGEQISPLHF. In DNA form, the CDR3 reads TGTGCCAGCAGCTTCCATCGGGGGACAGGGGAGCAGATTTCACCCCTCCACTTT.

This clonotype was recorded many times. This chain connects TRBV3-1 to TRBJ2-7; no clear D. CDR1 is LGHDT, CDR2 YNNKEL, per germline (reference sequence). The V gene lost 1 base and the J gene lost 4 bases, with 11 bases spanning the gap. The CDR3 has 14 residues. The CDR3 nucleotides are TGTGCCAGCAGCCAAGTTCCTACCTCGTACGAGCAGTACTTC. Translation: CASSQVPTSYEQYF.

The CDR3 DNA sequence: TGTGCCAGTTGGGCGTCGAGCTCCTACGAGCAGTACTTC. Amino acids: CASWASSSYEQYF. The chain is built from TRBV12-3 or TRBV12-4 and TRBJ2-7; unclear D gene. V was pared by 9 bases and J by 0 bases, with 12 bases between. The CDR3 runs 13 residues.

As regards this clonotype: A read error may account for a junction end that differs from germline. V gene TRBV20-1 combines with J gene TRBJ2-3; the D gene is possibly TRBD2 (7 bases). CDR1 and CDR2 from the germline V gene are DFQATT and SNEGSKA (reference sequence). CDR3 length: 14 residues. The CDR3 is CSARGGVEADTQYF. CDR3 DNA sequence: TGCAGTGCGAGAGGGGGGGTTGAAGCAGATACGCAGTATTTT.

This sequence joins TRBV2 and TRBJ1-3; TRBD1 is a possible D gene (6 bases). The CDR3 is 13 residues long. Germline lookup yields CDR1 SNHLY and CDR2 FYNNEI. The V end lost 7 bases, the J end lost 9 bases, and 16 bases lay between the germline ends. The CDR3 coding sequence is TGTGCCAGCACCCTGACAGGTGGAGGCACCATATATTTT. Translated: CASTLTGGGTIYF.

The count of this clonotype is one. This rearrangement joins TRBV7-2 to TRBJ1-4; D is ambiguous. The V and J ends lost 6 bases and 12 bases respectively, with 14 bases between them. Germline CDR1 SGHTA, CDR2 FQGNSA. The CDR3 runs to 12 residues. This CDR3 is CASSLIVDQLFF. The CDR3 nucleotides read TGTGCCAGCAGTTTAATCGTCGATCAACTGTTTTTT.

V is TRBV7-9 and J is TRBJ2-4, with 10 bases aligning to TRBD2. The CDR3 contains 16 residues. Germline values: CDR1 SEHNR, CDR2 FQNEAQ (reference sequence). The trim removed 3 bases at V and 13 bases at J, leaving 15 bases unmatched. The DNA of the CDR3 is TGTGCCAGCAGCTTCGGGCTAGCGGGGGAAGAGACCCAGCAGTACTTC. As protein: CASSFGLAGEETQQYF.

This clonotype showed up just once. The junction and the germline gene differ at one end; a read error may be behind it. CDR3 in DNA: TGTGCCAGCAGCGTAGACTGGAACGCTGAGGCTTTCTTT. Residues: CASSVDWNAEAFF. The chain joins TRBV7-3 to TRBJ1-1; no definite D call. CDR3 length equals 13 residues. The germline V gene has CDR1 SGHTA and CDR2 FQGTGA.

This clonotype was picked up many times. The CDR3 region is CSGYSGNTEAFF. In DNA form, the CDR3 reads TGCAGTGGGTACAGTGGGAACACTGAAGCTTTCTTT. The chain combines TRBV20-1 with TRBJ1-1; D gene uncertain. Germline CDR1 reads DFQATT; CDR2 reads SNEGSKA (reference sequence). CDR3 length: 12 amino acids. V lost 7 bases and J 1 base, leaving 10 bases between the germline ends.

The genes are TRBV9 and TRBJ1-1; TRBD1 matches at 10 bases. V lost 0 bases, J lost 1 base, and 9 bases stayed unmatched. The germline V gene encodes CDR1 SGDLS and CDR2 YYNGEE. The CDR3 sequence is 18 residues long. The CDR3 protein is CASSVDRTGGSTNTEAFF. The CDR3 region has the DNA TGTGCCAGCAGCGTAGATCGGACAGGGGGTTCCACGAACACTGAAGCTTTCTTT.

This clonotype was picked up one time. The missing conserved phenylalanine or tryptophan at the end of this CDR3 makes a read error likely. It is unclear where the CDR3 begins or ends on the DNA, so no DNA is shown, and the CDR3 is as TCRdb lists it. The genes are TRBV7-7 and TRBJ1-5; the D call in the table, TRBD1, was not verified against the DNA. The CDR3 comprises 12 residues, both ends counted. In germline, CDR1 is SSHAT, CDR2 FNYEAQ (reference sequence). This chain's CDR3 is CASRTGNQPQQL.

Note on this clonotype: The junction departs from the called germline gene at one end, perhaps through a read error. The chain has TRBV12-3 or TRBV12-4 and TRBJ2-3, with unresolved D. The CDR3 is 15 amino acids. CDR3 sequence: CATSHLHRITDTQYF. In DNA form, the CDR3 reads TGTGCCACCAGTCACCTCCATCGAATCACAGATACGCAGTATTTT.

This clonotype came up a few times. The rearrangement uses TRBV5-1 and TRBJ2-7; either TRBD1 or TRBD2 may supply D (5 bases each). This CDR3 is 15 amino acids long. Germline V gene lookup returns CDR1 SGHRS and CDR2 YFSETQ. Trimming removed 4 bases from V and 0 bases from J, with 14 bases in between. CDR3 in amino acids: CASSPGTTHSYEQYF. Here the CDR3 DNA reads TGCGCCAGCAGCCCCGGGACCACTCACTCCTACGAGCAGTACTTC.

This sequence joins TRBV20-1 and TRBJ2-5; D may correspond to TRBD1 or TRBD2 (5 bases each). The CDR3 totals 13 residues. Looked up from germline, CDR1 is DFQATT and CDR2 is SNEGSKA (reference sequence). DNA of the CDR3: TGCAGCGCTGGAGGCCCAGGGAAGGTGGCCCAGTACTTC. It translates to CSAGGPGKVAQYF.

Many counts were recorded for this clonotype. The chain employs TRBV19 and TRBJ2-7, with D possibly being TRBD1 or TRBD2 (5 bases each). The V gene's germline CDR1 is LNHDA and CDR2 SQIVND (reference sequence). The CDR3 is 13 residues long. V was clipped by 9 bases and J by 7 bases, with 19 bases between them. The chain's CDR3 is CASSRGAIEEQYF. The CDR3 coding sequence is TGTGCCAGCTCACGAGGGGCCATCGAAGAGCAGTACTTC.

Comment on this clonotype: A read error may produce the germline difference seen at one junction end. The rearrangement joins TRBV5-1 to TRBJ1-6, with 7 nucleotides matching TRBD1. Looked up from germline, CDR1 is SGHRS and CDR2 is YFSETQ. The CDR3 loop spans 13 amino acids. CDR3: CASSSGGIYPLHF. Here the CDR3 DNA reads TGTGCCAGCAGCTCAGGGGGGATCTACCCCCTCCACTTT.